A selection of T cell receptor beta chains follows, all from one sample in a study of blood T cell repertoires in COVID-19. Clones were sequenced by immunoSEQ multiplex PCR, and TCRdb holds only the in-frame ones, with some missing. Of tens of thousands of clones in the sample, 82% are singletons; the top ten hold around 4.5%. Specimen: peripheral blood. These receptors were collected from a woman aged 55-70 years with acute or convalescent COVID-19. CDR3s include the opening cysteine and the closing phenylalanine or tryptophan. Fields, in order: V gene, J gene, CDR3 protein.

V gene: TRBV28
J gene: TRBJ1-2
CDR3 protein: CASNVIQGDYGYTF

V gene: TRBV19
J gene: TRBJ2-6
CDR3 protein: CASSIDRGSSGANVLTF

V gene: TRBV7-3
J gene: TRBJ2-2
CDR3 protein: CASSGGLNTGELFF

V gene: TRBV27
J gene: TRBJ1-4
CDR3 protein: CASSTRGTGGNEKLFF

V gene: TRBV9
J gene: TRBJ2-2
CDR3 protein: CAGTGGRWLFF

V gene: TRBV2
J gene: TRBJ2-7
CDR3 protein: CASQLAGGVRAQYF

V gene: TRBV5-8
J gene: TRBJ1-3
CDR3 protein: CASSPRLFSGNTIYF

V gene: TRBV10-1
J gene: TRBJ1-4
CDR3 protein: CASSVGQGDEKLFF

V gene: TRBV5-1
J gene: TRBJ1-2
CDR3 protein: CASSHDFNYGYTF

V gene: TRBV28
J gene: TRBJ1-1
CDR3 protein: CASSMRQVMNTEAFF

V gene: TRBV6-6
J gene: TRBJ1-3
CDR3 protein: CASSYGLRDSGNTIYF

V gene: TRBV3-1/TRBV3-2
J gene: TRBJ2-5
CDR3 protein: CASRDREKTQYF

V gene: TRBV27
J gene: TRBJ2-7
CDR3 protein: CASSLTGAYEQYF

V gene: TRBV6-5
J gene: TRBJ1-2
CDR3 protein: CAAGRQGADYGYTF

V gene: TRBV28
J gene: TRBJ2-1
CDR3 protein: CASRSGTSNYNEQFF

V gene: TRBV28
J gene: TRBJ1-1
CDR3 protein: CASEQGFEAFF

V gene: TRBV5-1
J gene: TRBJ1-6
CDR3 protein: CASSFGQAISPLHF

V gene: TRBV4-1
J gene: TRBJ2-7
CDR3 protein: CASSPRTDPYEQYF

V gene: TRBV5-1
J gene: TRBJ2-7
CDR3 protein: CASSLTPGQTYEQYF

V gene: TRBV15
J gene: TRBJ2-2
CDR3 protein: CATSPRFPNTGELFF

V gene: TRBV6-5
J gene: TRBJ2-2
CDR3 protein: CASSTGNTGELFF

V gene: TRBV7-3
J gene: TRBJ1-2
CDR3 protein: CASSKDRNYGYTF

V gene: TRBV28
J gene: TRBJ2-6
CDR3 protein: CASNPSGGSGANVLTF

V gene: TRBV7-6
J gene: TRBJ2-5
CDR3 protein: CASSLGGRGRETQYF

V gene: TRBV7-2
J gene: TRBJ2-1
CDR3 protein: CASSVRTGRFIFF

V gene: TRBV4-1
J gene: TRBJ1-1
CDR3 protein: CASSHYRGSTEAFF

V gene: TRBV28
J gene: TRBJ2-7
CDR3 protein: CAERRSGISPYEQYF

V gene: TRBV12-5
J gene: TRBJ1-5
CDR3 protein: CASGFDRGDQPQHF

V gene: TRBV7-9
J gene: TRBJ2-1
CDR3 protein: CASSLLGQGVDEQFF

V gene: TRBV12-3/TRBV12-4
J gene: TRBJ2-7
CDR3 protein: CASTAGGPYEQYF

V gene: TRBV11-2
J gene: TRBJ2-3
CDR3 protein: CASSPRSGRASTDTQYF

V gene: TRBV5-6
J gene: TRBJ1-1
CDR3 protein: CASSYPGQVPANTEAFF

V gene: TRBV28
J gene: TRBJ1-5
CDR3 protein: CASSGNTVNQPQHF

V gene: TRBV15
J gene: TRBJ1-6
CDR3 protein: CATSRNDRGNSPLHF

V gene: TRBV4-2
J gene: TRBJ2-5
CDR3 protein: CASSQELSGLAAETQYF

V gene: TRBV3-1/TRBV3-2
J gene: TRBJ1-2
CDR3 protein: CASSQEDRGYGYTF

V gene: TRBV18
J gene: TRBJ2-7
CDR3 protein: CASSPRREGHHEQYF

V gene: TRBV19
J gene: TRBJ2-7
CDR3 protein: CASSRGVAGGRHEQYF

V gene: TRBV3-1/TRBV3-2
J gene: TRBJ1-3
CDR3 protein: CASSPGLAGNTIYF

V gene: TRBV28
J gene: TRBJ1-2
CDR3 protein: CASSWDRANGYTF

V gene: TRBV29-1
J gene: TRBJ2-7
CDR3 protein: CSVGPGGGEQYF